Listed below are T cell receptor beta chains from one sample, sequenced in a study of T cells expressing NK-cell markers. TCRdb reworked the 5' RACE reads into one entry per CDR3 protein, no DNA. The sample yields 300,000 to 450,000 distinct CDR3 sequences, of which the top ten take up over 4%. The sequenced sample consisted of blood T cells: a sorted CD56 or NKG2C T cell subset, CD4+ or CD8+ T cells, or bulk PBMC T cells (not recorded which). These receptors were obtained from a man between 18 and 69 years old in good health. Both conserved end residues are part of each CDR3.

j_call v_call cdr3_aa
TRBJ2-1 TRBV15 CATSRESGSPRWNEQFF
TRBJ2-1 TRBV7-2 CASSPRDVDNEQFF
TRBJ2-2 TRBV20-1 CSARRDRGTGELFF
TRBJ2-3 TRBV12-3/TRBV12-4 CASSFLSRGGSTDTQYF
TRBJ1-4 TRBV12-3/TRBV12-4 CASSYRVEGYEKLFF
TRBJ2-3 TRBV7-2 CASSSLAGVGQYF
TRBJ2-7 TRBV5-6 CASSLDWEGETYEQYF
TRBJ1-2 TRBV3-1 CASSRRGTGRYGYTF
TRBJ2-7 TRBV6-2/TRBV6-3 CASRDDRRKDYYEQYF
TRBJ2-7 TRBV5-1 CASRRPGLSTYEQYF
TRBJ2-1 TRBV20-1 CSARGSLVGDEQFF
TRBJ2-6 TRBV20-1 CSARTGKVSGANVLTF
TRBJ2-7 TRBV5-5 CASSLGQGIYEQYF
TRBJ2-7 TRBV9 CASSVGYKNYEQYF
TRBJ1-1 TRBV7-9 CASSSNQEGAAFF
TRBJ2-7 TRBV7-2 CASSVNNGPRYEQYF